This T cell receptor (beta chain) was sequenced during a study of CD8 T cells in Susac syndrome. This CDR3 has 15 amino acids. Trimming left V 6 bases short and J 2 bases short, with 11 bases between. The RNA input was roughly 0.45 to 1 ug, and it was reverse transcribed with random hexamers. TCRdb re-analysed the immunoSEQ multiplex PCR reads in MiXCR, keeping a single row per CDR3 protein. The sample has roughly 150,000 distinct CDR3 sequences, 90% to 95% seen once. The rearrangement uses TRBV12-3 or TRBV12-4 and TRBJ2-6, with no clear D. The receptor's source is a human donor with Susac syndrome. Sample: CD4+ T cells from PBMCs. The CDR3 loop is CASSSSVAGANVLTF. The DNA of the CDR3 is TGTGCCAGCAGCTCCTCTGTGGCTGGGGCCAACGTCCTGACTTTC.